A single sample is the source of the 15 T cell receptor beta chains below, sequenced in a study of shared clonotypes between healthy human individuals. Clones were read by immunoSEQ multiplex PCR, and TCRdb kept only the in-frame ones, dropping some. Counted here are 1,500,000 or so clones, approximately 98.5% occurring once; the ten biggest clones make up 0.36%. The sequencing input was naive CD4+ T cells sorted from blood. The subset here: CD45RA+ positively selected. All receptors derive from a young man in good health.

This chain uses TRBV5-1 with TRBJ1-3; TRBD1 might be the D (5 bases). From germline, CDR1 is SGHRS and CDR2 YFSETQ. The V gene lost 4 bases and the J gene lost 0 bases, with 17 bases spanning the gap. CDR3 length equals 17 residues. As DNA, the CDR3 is TGCGCCAGCAGCGGAACAGGCGTCCCCCTCTCTGGAAACACCATATATTTT. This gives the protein CASSGTGVPLSGNTIYF.

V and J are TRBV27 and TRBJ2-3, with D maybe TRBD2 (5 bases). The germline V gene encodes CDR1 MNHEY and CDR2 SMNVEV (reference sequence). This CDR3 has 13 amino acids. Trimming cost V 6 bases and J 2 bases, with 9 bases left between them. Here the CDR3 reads CASRTTYTDTQYF. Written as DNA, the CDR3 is TGTGCCAGCAGGACTACTTACACAGATACGCAGTATTTT.

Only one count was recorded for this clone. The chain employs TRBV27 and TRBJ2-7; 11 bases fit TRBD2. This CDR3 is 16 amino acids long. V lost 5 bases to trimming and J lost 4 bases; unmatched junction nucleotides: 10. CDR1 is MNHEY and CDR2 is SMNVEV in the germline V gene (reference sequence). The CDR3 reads CASSPRSGLAEYEQYF. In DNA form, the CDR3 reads TGTGCCAGCAGTCCACGATCGGGACTAGCGGAATACGAGCAGTACTTC.

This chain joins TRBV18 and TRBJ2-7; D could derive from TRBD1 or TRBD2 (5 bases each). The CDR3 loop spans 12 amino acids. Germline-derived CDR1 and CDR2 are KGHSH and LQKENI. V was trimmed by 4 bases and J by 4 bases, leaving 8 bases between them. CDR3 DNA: TGTGCCAGCTCACGGGACGCTTACGAGCAGTACTTC. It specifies CASSRDAYEQYF. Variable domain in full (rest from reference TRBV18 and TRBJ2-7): NAGVMQNPRHLVRRRGQEARLRCSPMKGHSHVYWYRQLPEEGLKFMVYLQKENIIDESGMPKERFSAEFPKEGPSILRIQQVVRGDSAAYFCASSRDAYEQYFGPGTRLTVT.

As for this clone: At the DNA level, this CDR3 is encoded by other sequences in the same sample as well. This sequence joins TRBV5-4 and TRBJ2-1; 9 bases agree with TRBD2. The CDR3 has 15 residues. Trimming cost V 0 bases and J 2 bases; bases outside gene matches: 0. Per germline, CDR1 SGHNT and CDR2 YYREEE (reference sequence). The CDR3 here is CASSLGGGAYNEQFF. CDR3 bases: TGTGCCAGCAGCTTGGGCGGGGGGGCCTACAATGAGCAGTTCTTC.

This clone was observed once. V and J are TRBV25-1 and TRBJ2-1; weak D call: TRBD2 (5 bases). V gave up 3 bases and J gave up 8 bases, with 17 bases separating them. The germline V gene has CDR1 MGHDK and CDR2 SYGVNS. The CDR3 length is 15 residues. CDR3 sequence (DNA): TGTGCCAGCAGTGAGGCCCCCAGTCTAGCACATGAGCAGTTCTTC. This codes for CASSEAPSLAHEQFF.

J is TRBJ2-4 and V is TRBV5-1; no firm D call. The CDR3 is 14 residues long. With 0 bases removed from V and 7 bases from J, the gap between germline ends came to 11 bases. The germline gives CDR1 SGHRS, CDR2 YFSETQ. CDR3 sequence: CASSLGQIRNIQYF. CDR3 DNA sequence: TGCGCCAGCAGCTTGGGGCAGATTCGGAACATTCAGTACTTC. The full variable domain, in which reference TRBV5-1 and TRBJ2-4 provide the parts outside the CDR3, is KAGVTQTPRYLIKTRGQQVTLSCSPISGHRSVSWYQQTPGQGLQFLFEYFSETQRNKGNFPGRFSGRQFSNSRSEMNVSTLELGDSALYLCASSLGQIRNIQYFGAGTRLSVL.

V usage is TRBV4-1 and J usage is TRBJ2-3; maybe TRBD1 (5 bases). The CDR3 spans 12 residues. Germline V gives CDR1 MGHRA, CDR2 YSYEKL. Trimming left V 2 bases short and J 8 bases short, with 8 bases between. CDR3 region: CASSQPQGTQYF. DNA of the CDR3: TGCGCCAGCAGCCAACCTCAGGGTACGCAGTATTTT.

The DNA for the CDR3 is TGTGCCAGCAGCTTAGTTCCAGGGGAAAACTACGAGCAGTACTTC. Residues: CASSLVPGENYEQYF. The chain employs TRBV11-2 and TRBJ2-7; a weak D match, TRBD1 (6 bases). V dropped 1 base and J dropped 3 bases, with 13 bases sitting between them. There are 15 residues in the CDR3. Germline V gene data show CDR1 as SGHAT and CDR2 as FQNNGV.

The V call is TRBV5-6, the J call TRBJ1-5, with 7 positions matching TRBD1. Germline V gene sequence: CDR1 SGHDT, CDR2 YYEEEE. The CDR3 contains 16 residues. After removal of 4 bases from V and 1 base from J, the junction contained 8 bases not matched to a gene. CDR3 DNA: TGTGCCAGCAGCATCAACAGGGGCACGAGCAATCAGCCCCAGCATTTT. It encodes CASSINRGTSNQPQHF.

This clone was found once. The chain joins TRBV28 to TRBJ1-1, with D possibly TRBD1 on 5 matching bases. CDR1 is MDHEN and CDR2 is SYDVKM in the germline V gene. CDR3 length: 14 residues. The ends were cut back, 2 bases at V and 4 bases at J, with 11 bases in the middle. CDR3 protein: CASSLSGGGTEAFF. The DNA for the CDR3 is TGTGCCAGCAGTTTAAGCGGGGGTGGCACTGAAGCTTTCTTT.

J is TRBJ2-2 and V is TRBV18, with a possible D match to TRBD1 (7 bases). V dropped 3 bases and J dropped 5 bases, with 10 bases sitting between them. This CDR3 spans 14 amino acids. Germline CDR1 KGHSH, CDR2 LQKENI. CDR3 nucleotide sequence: TGTGCCAGCTCACCGTCAGGGGGGACCGGGGAGCTGTTTTTT. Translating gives CASSPSGGTGELFF.

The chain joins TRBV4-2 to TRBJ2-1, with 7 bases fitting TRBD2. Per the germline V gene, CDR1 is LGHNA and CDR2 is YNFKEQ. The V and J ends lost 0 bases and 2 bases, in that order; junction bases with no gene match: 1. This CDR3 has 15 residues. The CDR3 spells CASSQDLAAYNEQFF. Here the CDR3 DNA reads TGTGCCAGCAGCCAAGACCTAGCGGCCTACAATGAGCAGTTCTTC.

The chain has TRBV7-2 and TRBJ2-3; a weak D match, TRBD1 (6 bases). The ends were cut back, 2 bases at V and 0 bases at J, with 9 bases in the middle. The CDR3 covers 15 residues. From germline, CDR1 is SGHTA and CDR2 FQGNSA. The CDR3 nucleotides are TGTGCCAGCAGCTTACGGGACACGAGCACAGATACGCAGTATTTT. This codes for CASSLRDTSTDTQYF.

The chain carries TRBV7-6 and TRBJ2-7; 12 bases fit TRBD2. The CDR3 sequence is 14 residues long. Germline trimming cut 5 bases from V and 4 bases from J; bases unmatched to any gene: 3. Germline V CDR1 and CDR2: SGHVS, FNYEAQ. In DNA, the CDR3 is TGTGCCAGCAGCCGCGGGACTAGCGGGTACGAGCAGTACTTC. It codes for CASSRGTSGYEQYF.